This TCR beta chain originates from a study of blood T cell repertoires in COVID-19. Study-wide background: Sites in the United States, Italy and Spain provided acute and convalescent COVID-19 samples. T cells, B-cell-depleted T cells, or PBMCs provided the cDNA or gDNA that served as material.

Some clones are missing from TCRdb's copy, which holds only in-frame ones; the method was immunoSEQ multiplex PCR. The sample lists about 67,000 clones, 75% to 90% seen once, with approximately 8.3% in the top ten. The V gene's germline CDR1 is MDHEN and CDR2 SYDVKM. The CDR3 totals 15 residues. V was clipped by 5 bases and J by 1 base; unmatched bases: 6. This TCR was sampled from a man aged 45-65 years with active COVID-19. The V gene is TRBV28, the J gene TRBJ1-1, with TRBD1 identical over 8 bases. The sequenced material came from peripheral blood. The CDR3 region is CASSTPGTGNTEAFF. Here the CDR3 DNA reads TGTGCCAGCAGTACCCCCGGGACAGGGAACACTGAAGCTTTCTTT.